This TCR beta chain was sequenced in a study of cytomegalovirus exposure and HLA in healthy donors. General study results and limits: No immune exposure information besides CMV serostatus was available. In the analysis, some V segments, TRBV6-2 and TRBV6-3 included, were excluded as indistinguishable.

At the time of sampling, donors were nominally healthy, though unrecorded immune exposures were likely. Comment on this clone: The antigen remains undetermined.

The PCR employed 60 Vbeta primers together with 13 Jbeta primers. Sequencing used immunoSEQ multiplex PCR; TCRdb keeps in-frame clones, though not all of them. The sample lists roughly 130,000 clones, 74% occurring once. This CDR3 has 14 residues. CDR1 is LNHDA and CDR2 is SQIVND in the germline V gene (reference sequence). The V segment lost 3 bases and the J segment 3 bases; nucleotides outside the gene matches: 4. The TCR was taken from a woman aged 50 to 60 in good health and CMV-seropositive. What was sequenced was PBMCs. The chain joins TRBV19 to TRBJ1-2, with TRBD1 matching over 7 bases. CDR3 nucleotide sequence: TGTGCCAGTAGTATTAGAGGACAGGACTATGGCTACACCTTC. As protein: CASSIRGQDYGYTF.